This record covers a single TCR beta chain. The antigen is not known. The record originates from a study of cytomegalovirus exposure and HLA in healthy donors. Study-wide points: It was reported that TCR beta sequences correctly inferred the HLA-A and HLA-B alleles for most subjects. Later, an analysis showed that TCR beta chains associated with HLA were more clonally expanded than others that were equally common.

CDR3 size: 13 residues. The V end lost 3 bases, the J end lost 2 bases, and 7 bases lay between the germline ends. Germline CDR1 SEHNR, CDR2 FQNEAQ (reference sequence). 60 Vbeta and 13 Jbeta primers were used in PCR. Using immunoSEQ multiplex PCR, the repertoire was profiled, and TCRdb retains in-frame clones only, with some absent. The repertoire has 140,000 to 150,000 clones, approximately 9% of them found once; the top ten carry approximately 2%. The source is a male donor in good health and CMV-seronegative. Sequenced input: PBMCs. The chain joins TRBV7-9 to TRBJ2-5, with a tentative D call TRBD2 (6 bases). CDR3 amino acids: CASSFSGQETQYF. DNA for the CDR3: TGTGCCAGCAGCTTTAGCGGACAAGAGACCCAGTACTTC.